This TCR beta chain comes out of a study of blood T cell repertoires in COVID-19. Adults between about 18 and 89 years of age took part from about 24 US areas. Cohort 3 donors were reported recovered after two negative PCRs, clearance, or symptom resolution. Produced via immunoSEQ multiplex PCR; TCRdb's table is partial and in-frame only. Of fewer than 500,000 clones detected, approximately 89% appear once; the ten largest clones hold 1.3%. Trimming shortened V by 2 bases and J by 1 base, and 7 bases separated the two germline ends. The V gene's germline CDR1 is SGHRS and CDR2 YFSETQ. The CDR3 has 14 residues.

The chain recombines TRBV5-1 with TRBJ1-3; unclear D gene. This TCR was sampled from a man in his thirties or forties who had recovered from COVID-19. The specimen sequenced was PBMCs or T cells enriched from blood (not recorded which). The CDR3: CASSFGESGNTIYF. The CDR3 coding sequence is TGCGCCAGCAGCTTCGGGGAATCTGGAAACACCATATATTTT.